These 21 T cell receptor beta chains were all obtained from the same sample, sequenced in a study of PD-1 blockade in mismatch repair-deficient tumors. This table comes from immunoSEQ multiplex PCR, and its TCRdb copy is limited to in-frame clones, with some not included. The sample consists of about 19,000 clones, around 79% of them appearing once. Sequencing used PBMCs, obtained 52 weeks after starting pembrolizumab. The receptors derive from an adult with mismatch repair-deficient cancer.

This clone was recorded only once. V is TRBV6-5 and J is TRBJ1-2; TRBD1 matches 8 bases. The germline V gene has CDR1 MNHEY and CDR2 SVGAGI. The CDR3 has 13 residues. V shed 6 bases and J 4 bases; nucleotides not matched to a gene: 4. CDR3 region: CASSPTGVYGYTF. In DNA form, the CDR3 reads TGTGCCAGCAGCCCGACAGGGGTCTATGGCTACACCTTC.

In regard to this clone: This CDR3 is also generated by other DNA sequences in the sample. The V and J genes are TRBV7-3 and TRBJ1-1, with a tentative D call TRBD1 (5 bases). The CDR3 extends over 14 amino acids. Germline CDR1 is SGHTA and CDR2 is FQGTGA. Between the trimmed V and J ends, which lost 0 bases and 3 bases, there was a span of 8 bases. The DNA for the CDR3 is TGTGCCAGCAGCTTAACCGGGGGAGACACTGAAGCTTTCTTT. Encoded protein: CASSLTGGDTEAFF.

The rearrangement uses TRBV7-8 and TRBJ1-3, with a tentative D call TRBD1 (5 bases). Germline assignment: CDR1 SGHVS and CDR2 FQNEAQ. This CDR3 region has 15 residues. The ends were cut back, 6 bases at V and 0 bases at J, with 12 bases in the middle. In DNA form, the CDR3 reads TGTGCCAGCAGTCGGGACTCAACCTCTGGAAACACCATATATTTT. It encodes CASSRDSTSGNTIYF.

V usage is TRBV6-6 and J usage is TRBJ2-7, with no clear D. Between the trimmed V and J ends, which lost 6 bases and 12 bases, there was a span of 12 bases. Per the germline V gene, CDR1 is MNHNY and CDR2 is SVGAGI (reference sequence). The CDR3 is made up of 10 amino acids. CDR3 sequence reads: CASRKPDRYF. The CDR3 DNA sequence: TGTGCCAGCAGAAAGCCCGATCGGTACTTC.

V usage is TRBV5-1 and J usage is TRBJ1-1, with 7 bases that match TRBD1. This CDR3 is 14 amino acids long. V gave up 4 bases and J gave up 5 bases; unmatched junction bases: 8. Germline lookup yields CDR1 SGHRS and CDR2 YFSETQ. This CDR3 is CASSEGTVGTEAFF. CDR3 bases: TGCGCCAGCAGCGAGGGGACAGTCGGTACTGAAGCTTTCTTT.

The chain uses TRBV27 and TRBJ2-6, with D unresolved. The V gene lost 5 bases and the J gene lost 0 bases, with 17 bases spanning the gap. CDR1 is MNHEY, CDR2 SMNVEV, per germline (reference sequence). The CDR3 sequence is 18 residues long. CDR3 in amino acids: CASSPRIGSGSGANVLTF. Here the CDR3 DNA reads TGTGCCAGCAGTCCTAGGATAGGATCGGGCTCTGGGGCCAACGTCCTGACTTTC.

The chain links TRBV9 to TRBJ2-5, with 9 bases lining up with TRBD1. This CDR3 comprises 16 residues. Germline CDR1 is SGDLS and CDR2 is YYNGEE. J was trimmed by 4 bases and V by 0 bases; bases with no gene match: 7. CDR3 sequence reads: CASSVAGTGRRETQYF. As DNA, the CDR3 is TGTGCCAGCAGCGTAGCCGGGACAGGGAGGAGAGAGACCCAGTACTTC.

The CDR3 loop is CASPGTSGRNEQFF. The CDR3 coding sequence is TGTGCCAGCCCCGGGACTAGCGGGAGAAATGAGCAGTTCTTC. V usage is TRBV13 and J usage is TRBJ2-1; TRBD2 agrees at 14 bases. This CDR3 is built from 14 residues. Germline V gene lookup returns CDR1 PRHDT and CDR2 FYEKMQ (reference sequence). The J segment lost 7 bases and the V segment lost 8 bases, leaving 4 bases of the junction unmatched.

The chain uses TRBV5-4 and TRBJ2-1; D unclear. The CDR3 covers 13 residues. V was cut by 0 bases and J by 8 bases, with 9 bases left in between. In germline, CDR1 is SGHNT, CDR2 YYREEE (reference sequence). The CDR3 DNA reads TGTGCCAGCAGCTTGGACTACCCAGATGAGCAGTTCTTC. It encodes CASSLDYPDEQFF.

V and J are TRBV29-1 and TRBJ2-6; D gene unclear. The V gene lost 5 bases and the J gene lost 0 bases, with 5 bases spanning the gap. The CDR3 sequence is 13 residues long. CDR1 is SQVTM and CDR2 is ANQGSEA in the germline V gene. The DNA for the CDR3 is TGCAGCGTTCACACCTCTGGGGCCAACGTCCTGACTTTC. Translating gives CSVHTSGANVLTF.

The J gene is TRBJ2-3, the V gene TRBV6-5; D gene unclear. Germline loops: CDR1 MNHEY, CDR2 SVGAGI. This CDR3 contains 11 residues. Trimming left V 8 bases short and J 4 bases short, with 7 bases between. The chain's CDR3 is CASGRSDTQYF. The CDR3 coding sequence is TGTGCCAGCGGTCGGTCAGATACGCAGTATTTT.

The V and J genes are TRBV5-4 and TRBJ2-2, with 9 bases fitting TRBD1. Per germline, CDR1 SGHNT and CDR2 YYREEE (reference sequence). The V segment lost 4 bases and the J segment 3 bases; nucleotides outside the gene matches: 4. This CDR3 is built from 15 residues. The CDR3, as DNA: TGTGCCAGCAGCAGGGACAGGGTGTACACCGGGGAGCTGTTTTTT. Amino acid sequence: CASSRDRVYTGELFF.

This chain joins TRBV5-1 and TRBJ2-1; 10 nucleotides agree with TRBD2. CDR1 is SGHRS, CDR2 YFSETQ, per germline. The CDR3 has 17 amino acids. The ends lost 0 bases at V and 4 bases at J; junction bases unmatched: 7. The CDR3, as DNA: TGCGCCAGCAGCTTGGTGCCCGGACTAGCGGAGTACAATGAGCAGTTCTTC. This translates into CASSLVPGLAEYNEQFF.

V is TRBV19 and J is TRBJ2-3, with a tentative D call TRBD2 (6 bases). V was cut by 6 bases and J by 0 bases, with 16 bases left in between. The CDR3 has 16 amino acids. Germline CDR1 LNHDA, CDR2 SQIVND (reference sequence). The CDR3 reads CASSDSGRRSTDTQYF. The CDR3 DNA is TGTGCCAGTAGCGATAGCGGAAGACGTAGCACAGATACGCAGTATTTT.

In DNA, the CDR3 is TGCGCCAGCAGCCCCCATCGGGATCCAAACACCGGGGAGCTGTTTTTT. Translation: CASSPHRDPNTGELFF. V usage is TRBV5-1 and J usage is TRBJ2-2; possibly TRBD2 for D (5 bases). Germline CDR1 and CDR2: SGHRS and YFSETQ. The CDR3 is 16 residues long. Deletions cut 4 bases from V and 2 bases from J, with 15 bases between.

The V gene is TRBV18, the J gene TRBJ2-7; TRBD2 agrees at 7 bases. CDR1 and CDR2 from the germline V gene are KGHSH and LQKENI. This CDR3 is built from 15 residues. V shed 1 base, J shed 6 bases, and the junction held 9 bases outside the gene matches. In DNA, the CDR3 is TGTGCCAGCTCACCACGCTCGGCGGGGGTGCTCGAGCAGTACTTC. Translation: CASSPRSAGVLEQYF.

V gene TRBV28 combines with J gene TRBJ1-6; no definite D call. With 5 bases removed from V and 6 bases from J, the gap between germline ends came to 8 bases. This CDR3 has 13 residues. From germline, CDR1 is MDHEN and CDR2 SYDVKM. This CDR3 is CASSPRPNSPLHF. For the CDR3, the DNA is TGTGCCAGCAGTCCTCGTCCTAATTCACCCCTCCACTTT.

The rearrangement links TRBV7-3 to TRBJ2-1; 7 bases map to TRBD2. The CDR3 loop spans 15 amino acids. V was clipped by 3 bases and J by 5 bases; unmatched bases: 7. The germline V gene encodes CDR1 SGHTA and CDR2 FQGTGA. CDR3 in amino acids: CASSLYRGSDNEQFF. In nucleotides, the CDR3 is TGTGCCAGCAGCTTGTATCGCGGGAGTGACAATGAGCAGTTCTTC.

This clone appeared once. The J gene is TRBJ2-6, the V gene TRBV5-1; D perhaps matches TRBD1 (6 bases). With 1 base removed from V and 0 bases from J, the gap between germline ends came to 11 bases. This CDR3 is built from 17 residues. Germline loops: CDR1 SGHRS, CDR2 YFSETQ. CDR3 in amino acids: CASSLQGSISGANVLTF. Written as DNA, the CDR3 is TGCGCCAGCAGCTTGCAGGGGAGCATCTCTGGGGCCAACGTCCTGACTTTC. The whole variable domain, remainder taken from reference TRBV5-1 and TRBJ2-6, is KAGVTQTPRYLIKTRGQQVTLSCSPISGHRSVSWYQQTPGQGLQFLFEYFSETQRNKGNFPGRFSGRQFSNSRSEMNVSTLELGDSALYLCASSLQGSISGANVLTFGAGSRLTVL.

J is TRBJ2-1 and V is TRBV4-1, with a weak D call TRBD1 (8 bases). The germline gives CDR1 MGHRA, CDR2 YSYEKL. This CDR3 region has 17 residues. V was clipped by 1 base and J by 7 bases, with 20 bases between them. The CDR3 loop is CASSQGRTGGVWNEQFF. The CDR3 DNA reads as TGCGCCAGCAGCCAAGGACGAACAGGGGGGGTTTGGAATGAGCAGTTCTTC.

J is TRBJ2-1 and V is TRBV28; the match to TRBD2 covers 9 bases. This CDR3 has 15 residues. V was clipped by 5 bases and J by 5 bases; unmatched bases: 7. Germline V gene lookup returns CDR1 MDHEN and CDR2 SYDVKM. The CDR3 protein is CASSPSGRLHNEQFF. CDR3 bases: TGTGCCAGCAGTCCCAGCGGGAGGCTCCACAATGAGCAGTTCTTC.